The 30 T cell receptor beta chains in this list originate from one sample, sequenced in a study of technical replicates of blood from a few donors. The table came from immunoSEQ multiplex PCR; TCRdb's copy has only in-frame clones and leaves some out. The sample carries some 48,000 clones, 90% to 95% recorded once. Sample: PBMCs. Receptor source: a human donor in good health. Some clones in this sample may be carry-over from other donors' samples.

This rearrangement joins TRBV6-6 to TRBJ1-1; TRBD1 agrees at 9 bases. CDR3 size: 15 residues. The V and J ends lost 2 bases and 1 base, in that order; junction bases with no gene match: 2. Germline values: CDR1 MNHNY, CDR2 SVGAGI (reference sequence). The CDR3 loop reads CASSYQGQGNTEAFF. CDR3 sequence (DNA): TGTGCCAGCAGTTACCAGGGACAGGGGAACACTGAAGCTTTCTTT.

This sequence joins TRBV10-3 and TRBJ1-2, with TRBD1 identical over 11 bases. V lost 8 bases, J lost 7 bases, and 3 bases stayed unmatched. Germline loops: CDR1 ENHRY, CDR2 SYGVKD. The CDR3 consists of 12 residues. For the CDR3, the DNA is TGTGCCATCGGGACAGGGGGGGTTGGCTACACCTTC. It codes for CAIGTGGVGYTF.

The chain has TRBV11-2 and TRBJ2-1, with D possibly being TRBD2 (6 bases). Germline V lookup: CDR1 SGHAT, CDR2 FQNNGV. The V gene lost 7 bases and the J gene lost 7 bases, with 17 bases spanning the gap. This CDR3 is 14 amino acids long. The CDR3: CASNERAEQNEQFF. DNA for the CDR3: TGTGCCAGCAATGAGCGGGCTGAGCAGAATGAGCAGTTCTTC.

V usage is TRBV7-9 and J usage is TRBJ2-3; 8 nucleotides agree with TRBD2. Germline loops: CDR1 SEHNR, CDR2 FQNEAQ (reference sequence). The V segment lost 1 base and the J segment 0 bases; nucleotides outside the gene matches: 3. The CDR3 has 16 amino acids. CDR3 bases: TGTGCCAGCAGCTTAGGGCAGCGGGGGAGCACAGATACGCAGTATTTT. It codes for CASSLGQRGSTDTQYF.

Written as DNA, the CDR3 is TGTGCCAGCAGCAGGACTAGCGGCTCCTACGAGCAGTACTTC. It specifies CASSRTSGSYEQYF. This chain uses TRBV2 with TRBJ2-7; TRBD2 matches 10 bases. Germline trimming cut 6 bases from V and 0 bases from J; bases unmatched to any gene: 2. Germline CDR1 SNHLY, CDR2 FYNNEI. The CDR3 sequence is 14 residues long. Full variable domain (remainder filled in from reference TRBV2 and TRBJ2-7): EPEVTQTPSHQVTQMGQEVILRCVPISNHLYFYWYRQILGQKVEFLVSFYNNEISEKSEIFDDQFSVERPDGSNFTLKIRSTKLEDSAMYFCASSRTSGSYEQYFGPGTRLTVT.

The chain couples TRBV7-9 to TRBJ2-5; 7 bases line up with TRBD2. J gave up 1 base and V 5 bases, and 4 bases lay outside the gene matches. Germline V gene data show CDR1 as SEHNR and CDR2 as FQNEAQ (reference sequence). This CDR3 has 14 amino acids. The CDR3: CASSRTGGQETQYF. The CDR3 DNA is TGTGCCAGCAGCCGGACGGGGGGCCAAGAGACCCAGTACTTC.

V is TRBV7-2 and J is TRBJ1-5; TRBD1 matches 7 bases. This CDR3 has 14 amino acids. Germline trimming cut 4 bases from V and 4 bases from J; bases unmatched to any gene: 4. Germline V lookup: CDR1 SGHTA, CDR2 FQGNSA. The CDR3 loop is CASSSSDRNQPQHF. CDR3 DNA: TGTGCCAGCAGCTCCTCGGACAGGAATCAGCCCCAGCATTTT.

This chain uses TRBV6-5 with TRBJ1-5; 8 bases match TRBD1. CDR3 length: 15 amino acids. Trimming took 0 bases from V and 2 from J; bases not matched to a gene: 0. Germline CDR1 and CDR2: MNHEY and SVGAGI. This CDR3 is CASSYSDRGNQPQHF. The CDR3 coding sequence is TGTGCCAGCAGTTACTCGGACAGGGGCAATCAGCCCCAGCATTTT.

This chain links TRBV5-4 with TRBJ2-7; 12 nucleotides match TRBD2. V was clipped by 3 bases and J by 6 bases; unmatched bases: 4. This CDR3 comprises 14 residues. Germline V gene lookup returns CDR1 SGHNT and CDR2 YYREEE (reference sequence). CDR3 loop: CASSWTSGTPEQYF. The CDR3 bases are TGTGCCAGCAGCTGGACTAGCGGGACCCCCGAGCAGTACTTC.

The chain carries TRBV27 and TRBJ2-1; D gene uncertain. V lost 5 bases, J lost 1 base, and 3 bases lay in between. The CDR3 totals 12 residues. Germline lookup yields CDR1 MNHEY and CDR2 SMNVEV (reference sequence). CDR3 DNA: TGTGCCAGCAGTCGTTCCTACAATGAGCAGTTCTTC. This gives the protein CASSRSYNEQFF.

This chain uses TRBV7-3 with TRBJ2-7; TRBD2 might be the D (5 bases). CDR3 size: 14 residues. With 2 bases removed from V and 5 bases from J, the gap between germline ends came to 13 bases. The germline CDR1 and CDR2 sequences are SGHTA and FQGTGA. CDR3 sequence: CASSLYGGRDEQYF. DNA for the CDR3: TGTGCCAGCAGCTTATACGGCGGGCGCGACGAGCAGTACTTC.

The chain has TRBV30 and TRBJ1-5, with 10 bases lining up with TRBD1. Unmatched junction bases numbered 4, after V lost 5 bases and J lost 3 bases. Germline V lookup: CDR1 GTSNPN, CDR2 SVGIG (reference sequence). This CDR3 has 14 amino acids. As DNA, the CDR3 is TGTGCCTGGGGACAGGGGGTGATCAATCAGCCCCAGCATTTT. This sequence encodes CAWGQGVINQPQHF.

V and J are TRBV7-9 and TRBJ2-7; 10 bases match TRBD1. CDR3 length: 15 amino acids. The ends lost 5 bases at V and 0 bases at J; junction bases unmatched: 4. Germline V gene data show CDR1 as SEHNR and CDR2 as FQNEAQ (reference sequence). The CDR3 DNA follows: TGTGCCAGCAGCGACCGGGACAGGGGCTCCTACGAGCAGTACTTC. Translation gives CASSDRDRGSYEQYF.

V is TRBV6-1 and J is TRBJ1-5, with D unresolved. V lost 6 bases and J 7 bases, leaving 13 bases between the germline ends. CDR1 and CDR2 (germline): MNHNS, SASEGT. This CDR3 has 13 residues. This CDR3 reads CASSPDLGQPQHF. In DNA form, the CDR3 reads TGTGCCAGCAGCCCGGACTTGGGACAGCCCCAGCATTTT.

The rearrangement uses TRBV5-5 and TRBJ1-1; D is ambiguous. The V gene's germline CDR1 is SGHKS and CDR2 YYEKEE (reference sequence). This CDR3 spans 14 amino acids. V dropped 0 bases and J dropped 5 bases, with 11 bases sitting between them. In nucleotides, the CDR3 is TGTGCCAGCAGCTTGGACAGCATTACGACTGAAGCTTTCTTT. Translation gives CASSLDSITTEAFF.

The V call is TRBV7-9, the J call TRBJ2-1, with 13 bases that match TRBD2. V was clipped by 5 bases and J by 7 bases; unmatched bases: 8. Germline V gives CDR1 SEHNR, CDR2 FQNEAQ (reference sequence). The length of the CDR3 is 16 residues. For the CDR3, the DNA is TGTGCCAGCAGCAACAGACTAGCGGGAGGTCAGAATGAGCAGTTCTTC. This sequence encodes CASSNRLAGGQNEQFF.

The chain links TRBV7-3 to TRBJ1-1; perhaps TRBD1 as D (5 bases). Trimming took off 4 bases at V and 1 base at J, with 10 bases between the two ends. Germline CDR1 reads SGHTA; CDR2 reads FQGTGA. The CDR3 loop spans 14 amino acids. The CDR3 here is CASSWGGENTEAFF. In DNA, the CDR3 is TGTGCCAGCAGCTGGGGGGGGGAGAACACTGAAGCTTTCTTT.

The DNA for the CDR3 is TGTGCCACCAGAGGGGGCGGAGGAGGAATTGGCTACACCTTC. Translated, it gives CATRGGGGGIGYTF. The chain combines TRBV5-6 with TRBJ1-2, with 7 nucleotides matching TRBD1. The V gene end was trimmed by 9 bases and the J gene end by 7 bases; junction bases not matched to a gene: 15. This CDR3 has 14 amino acids. The germline gives CDR1 SGHDT, CDR2 YYEEEE.

The rearrangement links TRBV18 to TRBJ2-7; 7 nucleotides match TRBD1. The V gene's germline CDR1 is KGHSH and CDR2 LQKENI. The CDR3 length is 14 residues. V was pared by 2 bases and J by 4 bases, with 5 bases of the junction left unmatched. CDR3: CASSPFRDSYEQYF. The CDR3 DNA reads TGTGCCAGCTCACCATTCCGGGACAGTTACGAGCAGTACTTC.

The V call is TRBV6-5, the J call TRBJ1-2, with TRBD1 as a possible D gene (6 bases). Trimming cost V 0 bases and J 6 bases, with 14 bases left between them. The germline V gene encodes CDR1 MNHEY and CDR2 SVGAGI. This CDR3 is 15 amino acids long. CDR3 in DNA: TGTGCCAGCAGTTACTCGGCAGGGGTACAGGATGGCTACACCTTC. Translated: CASSYSAGVQDGYTF.

This clone was recorded only once. This chain links TRBV18 with TRBJ2-1, with D possibly TRBD1 on 6 matching bases. CDR1 is KGHSH and CDR2 is LQKENI in the germline V gene. V lost 3 bases, J lost 0 bases, and 9 bases lay in between. The CDR3 is 15 residues long. CDR3 loop: CASSPGQVSYNEQFF. In DNA, the CDR3 is TGTGCCAGCTCACCGGGACAAGTCTCCTACAATGAGCAGTTCTTC. Full variable domain (rest looked up from reference TRBV18 and TRBJ2-1): NAGVMQNPRHLVRRRGQEARLRCSPMKGHSHVYWYRQLPEEGLKFMVYLQKENIIDESGMPKERFSAEFPKEGPSILRIQQVVRGDSAAYFCASSPGQVSYNEQFFGPGTRLTVL.

The rearrangement uses TRBV7-2 and TRBJ2-7, with D hard to call. Germline V gene lookup returns CDR1 SGHTA and CDR2 FQGNSA. This CDR3 contains 14 residues. Trimming pared 3 bases from V and 0 bases from J, leaving 9 bases between. The CDR3 nucleotides read TGTGCCAGCAGCTTCCGAGATTTCTCCTACGAGCAGTACTTC. Translating it yields CASSFRDFSYEQYF.

The rearrangement uses TRBV9 and TRBJ2-4, with TRBD1 as a possible D gene (6 bases). V lost 3 bases and J 5 bases, leaving 15 bases between the germline ends. The CDR3 is 15 residues long. Germline V CDR1 and CDR2: SGDLS, YYNGEE. CDR3 in DNA: TGTGCCAGCAGCGCCTCACTTCGGACAGAAAACATTCAGTACTTC. As protein: CASSASLRTENIQYF. The whole variable domain, remainder taken from reference TRBV9 and TRBJ2-4, is DSGVTQTPKHLITATGQRVTLRCSPRSGDLSVYWYQQSLDQGLQFLIQYYNGEERAKGNILERFSAQQFPDLHSELNLSSLELGDSALYFCASSASLRTENIQYFGAGTRLSVL.

V and J are TRBV12-5 and TRBJ2-7, with 9 positions matching TRBD2. The germline V gene has CDR1 LGHNT and CDR2 FRNRAP. The CDR3 extends over 15 amino acids. The trim removed 5 bases at V and 5 bases at J, leaving 10 bases unmatched. The CDR3 spells CASGTYLAGKDEQYF. DNA of the CDR3: TGTGCTAGTGGTACATATCTAGCGGGAAAAGACGAGCAGTACTTC.

The chain is built from TRBV2 and TRBJ1-1, with D perhaps TRBD1 (5 bases). V was pared by 6 bases and J by 6 bases, with 8 bases between. Per the germline V gene, CDR1 is SNHLY and CDR2 is FYNNEI. There are 11 residues in the CDR3. The CDR3 coding sequence is TGTGCCAGCAGCAGGGTACCTGAAGCTTTCTTT. Its protein product is CASSRVPEAFF.

The chain links TRBV6-1 to TRBJ2-7, with unresolved D. The CDR3 extends over 13 amino acids. In germline, CDR1 is MNHNS, CDR2 SASEGT. V was clipped by 8 bases and J by 2 bases, with 13 bases between them. CDR3 region: CASLGGWPYEQYF. The CDR3 coding sequence is TGTGCCAGCCTTGGCGGATGGCCCTACGAGCAGTACTTC.

This chain joins TRBV4-1 and TRBJ2-7; 8 positions match TRBD1. Germline V CDR1 and CDR2: MGHRA, YSYEKL. The V segment lost 1 base and the J segment 3 bases; nucleotides outside the gene matches: 5. This CDR3 contains 15 residues. The CDR3, as DNA: TGCGCCAGCAGCCAAGGGACAGGGACGGGCTACGAGCAGTACTTC. Translating it yields CASSQGTGTGYEQYF.

J is TRBJ1-5 and V is TRBV5-6; unclear D gene. Germline CDR1 SGHDT, CDR2 YYEEEE. Trimming left V 4 bases short and J 2 bases short, with 10 bases between. The length of the CDR3 is 14 residues. The CDR3 coding sequence is TGTGCCAGCAGCGGCGGCGCAGGCAATCAGCCCCAGCATTTT. This gives the protein CASSGGAGNQPQHF.

The J gene is TRBJ2-5, the V gene TRBV7-7; D is possibly TRBD1 (5 bases). The germline V gene has CDR1 SSHAT and CDR2 FNYEAQ (reference sequence). V was cut by 3 bases and J by 0 bases, with 5 bases left in between. This CDR3 contains 13 residues. The CDR3 here is CASSLGHQETQYF. The CDR3 DNA is TGTGCCAGCAGCTTGGGGCACCAAGAGACCCAGTACTTC.

CDR3 in amino acids: CASRLTFPNTEAFF. DNA of the CDR3: TGTGCCAGCAGATTGACATTCCCGAACACTGAAGCTTTCTTT. This chain joins TRBV2 and TRBJ1-1, with unresolved D. The CDR3 extends over 14 amino acids. CDR1 is SNHLY, CDR2 FYNNEI, per germline. V lost 6 bases, J lost 1 base, and 12 bases lay in between. The complete variable domain, with remaining parts taken from reference TRBV2 and TRBJ1-1, reads EPEVTQTPSHQVTQMGQEVILRCVPISNHLYFYWYRQILGQKVEFLVSFYNNEISEKSEIFDDQFSVERPDGSNFTLKIRSTKLEDSAMYFCASRLTFPNTEAFFGQGTRLTVV.